This is a list of T cell receptor beta chains from one sample in a study of cytomegalovirus exposure and HLA in healthy donors. Profiled with immunoSEQ multiplex PCR; TCRdb holds only in-frame clones, not every one. The sample has 160,000 or so clones, just over 70% seen once; the top ten hold around 4.6%. Sample: PBMCs. The receptors were gathered from a man aged 18 to 29 in good health and CMV-seropositive. CDR3s include the opening cysteine and the closing phenylalanine or tryptophan. D genes are given only for firm matches. Clone size, where shown, is once, few, many, or a class for clones that have expanded.

CDR3 DNA: TGTGCCAGCAGCGTGACCCCTAGCGGCCATAGCACAGATACGCAGTATTTT
CDR3 protein: CASSVTPSGHSTDTQYF
J gene: TRBJ2-3
V gene: TRBV9
D gene: TRBD2
clone size: NA

CDR3 DNA: TGCGCCAGCAGCCGTTCGGGACTAGCGGGATCAGATACGCAGTATTTT
CDR3 protein: CASSRSGLAGSDTQYF
J gene: TRBJ2-3
V gene: TRBV5-1
D gene: TRBD2
clone size: NA

CDR3 DNA: TGTGCCAGTAGTACGACAGGGGGCTACACTGAAGCTTTCTTT
CDR3 protein: CASSTTGGYTEAFF
J gene: TRBJ1-1
V gene: TRBV19
D gene: TRBD1
clone size: NA

CDR3 DNA: TGTGCCTGGAGCAGGGACAGGGTAACATCACCCCTCCACTTT
CDR3 protein: CAWSRDRVTSPLHF
J gene: TRBJ1-6
V gene: TRBV30
D gene: TRBD1
clone size: NA

CDR3 DNA: TGCACCAGCAGCCAAGCAAGAGCCAGGGGCGGCTATGGCTACACCTTC
CDR3 protein: CTSSQARARGGYGYTF
J gene: TRBJ1-2
V gene: TRBV1
D gene: NA
clone size: NA

CDR3 DNA: TGTGCCAGCAGCTTAGATAGGGGAACCCAGTACTTC
CDR3 protein: CASSLDRGTQYF
J gene: TRBJ2-5
V gene: TRBV7-9
D gene: NA
clone size: NA

CDR3 DNA: TGTGCCAGCAGTGATAACAGTCATCAGCCCCAGCATTTT
CDR3 protein: CASSDNSHQPQHF
J gene: TRBJ1-5
V gene: TRBV2
D gene: NA
clone size: NA

CDR3 DNA: TGCGCCAGCAGCTTGGGTGGCCCTAGAGAGCAGTTCTTC
CDR3 protein: CASSLGGPREQFF
J gene: TRBJ2-1
V gene: TRBV5-1
D gene: NA
clone size: NA

CDR3 DNA: TGTGCCAGCAGTCGGGGGGCCGGATCTGGAAACACCATATATTTT
CDR3 protein: CASSRGAGSGNTIYF
J gene: TRBJ1-3
V gene: TRBV2
D gene: NA
clone size: NA

CDR3 DNA: TGTGCCAGCAGCCATCGGACTAGCGGGGCCCTTGCCTCCTACAATGAGCAGTTCTTC
CDR3 protein: CASSHRTSGALASYNEQFF
J gene: TRBJ2-1
V gene: TRBV7-8
D gene: TRBD2
clone size: NA

CDR3 DNA: TGCGCCAGCAGCCCGGCGGACAGGGGGAGAGAAAAACTGTTTTTT
CDR3 protein: CASSPADRGREKLFF
J gene: TRBJ1-4
V gene: TRBV4-1
D gene: TRBD1
clone size: NA

CDR3 DNA: TGTGCCAGCAGCCCACAAGGGGCGAACACCGGGGAGCTGTTTTTT
CDR3 protein: CASSPQGANTGELFF
J gene: TRBJ2-2
V gene: TRBV11-1
D gene: NA
clone size: NA

CDR3 DNA: TGTGCCAGCCAACCAGGGTACAGCAATCAGCCCCAGCATTTT
CDR3 protein: CASQPGYSNQPQHF
J gene: TRBJ1-5
V gene: TRBV7-8
D gene: NA
clone size: NA

CDR3 DNA: TGTGCCAGCAGCTTAGGGACAGTTAACACCGGGGAGCTGTTTTTT
CDR3 protein: CASSLGTVNTGELFF
J gene: TRBJ2-2
V gene: TRBV7-8
D gene: NA
clone size: NA

CDR3 DNA: TGTGCCAGCAGTAGCCCCGGGGGGCTCGGAAACACCATATATTTT
CDR3 protein: CASSSPGGLGNTIYF
J gene: TRBJ1-3
V gene: TRBV6-6
D gene: NA
clone size: NA

CDR3 DNA: TGCGCCAGCAGCCGAGAACAGGTTATGAACACTGAAGCTTTCTTT
CDR3 protein: CASSREQVMNTEAFF
J gene: TRBJ1-1
V gene: TRBV4-1
D gene: NA
clone size: NA

CDR3 DNA: TGTGCCAGCAGCTTATCACAGGCTAACTATGGCTACACCTTC
CDR3 protein: CASSLSQANYGYTF
J gene: TRBJ1-2
V gene: TRBV7-9
D gene: NA
clone size: few

CDR3 DNA: TGTGCCAGCAGTTTGGTGGCAAACACTGAAGCTTTCTTT
CDR3 protein: CASSLVANTEAFF
J gene: TRBJ1-1
V gene: TRBV28
D gene: NA
clone size: NA

CDR3 DNA: TGTGCCAGCACCCAACGGGGGGCAGACCAGCCCCAGCATTTT
CDR3 protein: CASTQRGADQPQHF
J gene: TRBJ1-5
V gene: TRBV6-5
D gene: NA
clone size: few

CDR3 DNA: TGTGCCAGCAGTTCCCTGAAGACCGGGACAGGGGGAATAGCGGAGACCCAGTACTTC
CDR3 protein: CASSSLKTGTGGIAETQYF
J gene: TRBJ2-5
V gene: TRBV28
D gene: TRBD1
clone size: NA

CDR3 DNA: TGCGCCAGCAGCCAAGATAAGGCTAGTCGAACCGGGGAGCTGTTTTTT
CDR3 protein: CASSQDKASRTGELFF
J gene: TRBJ2-2
V gene: TRBV4-1
D gene: NA
clone size: NA

CDR3 DNA: TGCGCCAGCAGCTCTCAACTAGCGGGGGTTACGGCCGGGGAGCTGTTTTTT
CDR3 protein: CASSSQLAGVTAGELFF
J gene: TRBJ2-2
V gene: TRBV5-1
D gene: TRBD2
clone size: NA

CDR3 DNA: TGTGCCAGTAGTATTGTAAGCGGGGGGAGGTACAATGAGCAGTTCTTC
CDR3 protein: CASSIVSGGRYNEQFF
J gene: TRBJ2-1
V gene: TRBV19
D gene: TRBD2
clone size: NA

CDR3 DNA: TGTGCCAGCACCCAGGGTCCCCTTGGTAATCAGCCCCAGCATTTT
CDR3 protein: CASTQGPLGNQPQHF
J gene: TRBJ1-5
V gene: TRBV6-1
D gene: NA
clone size: NA

CDR3 DNA: TGTGCCAGCAGCAACCCCCCGGGGGGTGATGGCTACACCTTC
CDR3 protein: CASSNPPGGDGYTF
J gene: TRBJ1-2
V gene: TRBV28
D gene: NA
clone size: NA

CDR3 DNA: TGTGCCATCAGTGAGATCGGGACAGGGAACACTGAAGCTTTCTTT
CDR3 protein: CAISEIGTGNTEAFF
J gene: TRBJ1-1
V gene: TRBV10-3
D gene: TRBD1
clone size: NA

CDR3 DNA: TGTGCCTGGAGTGGCGAAGGGGGCACTGAAGCTTTCTTT
CDR3 protein: CAWSGEGGTEAFF
J gene: TRBJ1-1
V gene: TRBV30
D gene: NA
clone size: NA

CDR3 DNA: TGTGCCAGCAGCTTAGGGGGACAGGGGCCGTTCACTGAAGCTTTCTTT
CDR3 protein: CASSLGGQGPFTEAFF
J gene: TRBJ1-1
V gene: TRBV7-9
D gene: TRBD1
clone size: NA

CDR3 DNA: TGTGCCAGCAGCGTCCTTAGCACAGATACGCAGTATTTT
CDR3 protein: CASSVLSTDTQYF
J gene: TRBJ2-3
V gene: TRBV9
D gene: NA
clone size: NA

CDR3 DNA: TGTGCCAGCAGCCGGACTAGCGGATACACAGATACGCAGTATTTT
CDR3 protein: CASSRTSGYTDTQYF
J gene: TRBJ2-3
V gene: TRBV11-2
D gene: TRBD2
clone size: once

CDR3 DNA: TGTGCCAGCAGTTACATCGGAGAGACCCAGTACTTC
CDR3 protein: CASSYIGETQYF
J gene: TRBJ2-5
V gene: TRBV6-6
D gene: NA
clone size: few

CDR3 DNA: TGTGCCAGCAGTGGACAGGGGTATAGCAATCAGCCCCAGCATTTT
CDR3 protein: CASSGQGYSNQPQHF
J gene: TRBJ1-5
V gene: TRBV2
D gene: TRBD1
clone size: NA

CDR3 DNA: TGCGCCAGCAGCTTACCAGGGGGAGACTATGGCTACACCTTC
CDR3 protein: CASSLPGGDYGYTF
J gene: TRBJ1-2
V gene: TRBV5-1
D gene: TRBD1
clone size: NA

CDR3 DNA: TGCGCCAGCAGCCCCGGGACAGGGGGCACTGAAGCTTTCTTT
CDR3 protein: CASSPGTGGTEAFF
J gene: TRBJ1-1
V gene: TRBV4-1
D gene: TRBD1
clone size: once

CDR3 DNA: TGTGCCAGCAGCTTAGGTGGGGCCCGCACAGATACGCAGTATTTT
CDR3 protein: CASSLGGARTDTQYF
J gene: TRBJ2-3
V gene: TRBV13
D gene: NA
clone size: few

CDR3 DNA: TGTGCCAGTAGTCAAGCACCGCAATCCACCTATGGCTACACCTTC
CDR3 protein: CASSQAPQSTYGYTF
J gene: TRBJ1-2
V gene: TRBV19
D gene: NA
clone size: few

CDR3 DNA: TGTGCCAGCAGTGAGGACTCAAGGCGGGCTCAGCCCCAGCATTTT
CDR3 protein: CASSEDSRRAQPQHF
J gene: TRBJ1-5
V gene: TRBV2
D gene: NA
clone size: few

CDR3 DNA: TGTGCCAGCAGCCCACAGGGGGGGAACACTGAAGCTTTCTTT
CDR3 protein: CASSPQGGNTEAFF
J gene: TRBJ1-1
V gene: TRBV7-9
D gene: TRBD1
clone size: NA

CDR3 DNA: TGTGCCAGCAGCTTAACCAGTATTGCGGGGGCACCCCAGCATTTT
CDR3 protein: CASSLTSIAGAPQHF
J gene: TRBJ1-5
V gene: TRBV7-2
D gene: NA
clone size: NA

CDR3 DNA: TGTGCCATCAGTGAGGGACAGCCCAATCAGCCCCAGCATTTT
CDR3 protein: CAISEGQPNQPQHF
J gene: TRBJ1-5
V gene: TRBV10-3
D gene: NA
clone size: NA

CDR3 DNA: TGTGCCAGCAGTGGAAGACCGGGACAGCAAGAGACCCAGTACTTC
CDR3 protein: CASSGRPGQQETQYF
J gene: TRBJ2-5
V gene: TRBV25-1
D gene: TRBD1
clone size: NA

CDR3 DNA: TGTGCCAGCAGACGGGACAGGGAGTCAGGAAACACCATATATTTT
CDR3 protein: CASRRDRESGNTIYF
J gene: TRBJ1-3
V gene: TRBV6-1
D gene: TRBD1
clone size: NA

CDR3 DNA: TGCGCCAGCAGTGAGAACGGGGGAGGGATCGGGGAGACCCAGTACTTC
CDR3 protein: CASSENGGGIGETQYF
J gene: TRBJ2-5
V gene: TRBV10-2
D gene: TRBD2
clone size: NA

CDR3 DNA: TGTGCCAGCAGCTCCGACAGGGGTATCTCTGAAGCTTTCTTT
CDR3 protein: CASSSDRGISEAFF
J gene: TRBJ1-1
V gene: TRBV7-8
D gene: TRBD1
clone size: NA

CDR3 DNA: TGTGCCAGCAGTTACTCGGTGTTAGATTCAAATACGCAGTATTTT
CDR3 protein: CASSYSVLDSNTQYF
J gene: TRBJ2-3
V gene: TRBV6-5
D gene: NA
clone size: NA